This entry lists 28 T cell receptor beta chains sequenced from one sample in a study of OX40 agonist ivuxolimab in advanced cancers. Sequenced by immunoSEQ multiplex PCR; TCRdb stores in-frame clones only, minus some. The data contain about 83,000 clones, approximately 84% of them singletons. The material sequenced was CD4+ or CD8+ T cells sorted from blood, taken in a trial of the OX40 agonist ivuxolimab. The source is an adult with an advanced solid tumor such as melanoma, head and neck, liver or kidney cancer.

The table lists this clone with a few counts. V and J are TRBV6-5 and TRBJ2-7, with D possibly being TRBD2 (6 bases). Germline V gives CDR1 MNHEY, CDR2 SVGAGI. CDR3 size: 12 residues. Trimming stripped 6 bases from V and 4 bases from J, with 10 bases between. This CDR3 reads CASSPAGYEQYF. The CDR3 nucleotides are TGTGCCAGCAGCCCTGCGGGGTACGAGCAGTACTTC.

The chain recombines TRBV4-1 with TRBJ2-2; D possibly corresponds to TRBD1 (5 bases). This CDR3 region has 19 residues. V shed 4 bases and J shed 6 bases, with 27 bases lying between them. The germline CDR1 and CDR2 sequences are MGHRA and YSYEKL. Here the CDR3 reads CASSLTRGISIKEAGELFF. The CDR3 coding sequence is TGCGCCAGCAGCCTCACAAGGGGTATCAGCATAAAGGAAGCCGGGGAGCTGTTTTTT.

CDR3 loop: CASSRAVAPQETQYF. The CDR3 DNA reads as TGTGCCAGCAGCCGAGCGGTAGCGCCCCAAGAGACCCAGTACTTC. V usage is TRBV11-2 and J usage is TRBJ2-5; possibly TRBD2 for D (5 bases). Germline CDR1 SGHAT, CDR2 FQNNGV. The CDR3 covers 15 residues. Trimming left V 5 bases short and J 1 base short, with 14 bases between.

CDR3 loop: CASSVGGRTGELFF. For the CDR3, the DNA is TGCGCCAGCAGTGTAGGGGGCCGAACCGGGGAGCTGTTTTTT. The rearrangement uses TRBV10-1 and TRBJ2-2, with 7 bases that match TRBD1. Unmatched junction bases numbered 4, after V lost 4 bases and J lost 5 bases. The CDR3 length is 14 residues. CDR1 WNHNN and CDR2 SYGVQD come from the germline V gene (reference sequence).

The rearrangement links TRBV25-1 to TRBJ1-2; 10 nucleotides align to TRBD1. The length of the CDR3 is 14 residues. The V segment lost 3 bases and the J segment 4 bases; nucleotides outside the gene matches: 2. CDR1 and CDR2 (germline): MGHDK, SYGVNS. The CDR3 protein is CASSEGQGIYGYTF. The CDR3 nucleotides read TGTGCCAGCAGTGAGGGACAGGGGATCTATGGCTACACCTTC.

Comments on this clone: This sample also contains other DNA sequences that code for the same CDR3. The J gene is TRBJ1-5, the V gene TRBV18, with 8 nucleotides matching TRBD1. The CDR3 is 14 amino acids. Looked up from germline, CDR1 is KGHSH and CDR2 is LQKENI. The V gene end was trimmed by 3 bases and the J gene end by 4 bases; junction bases not matched to a gene: 2. The CDR3 sequence is CASSPGQGNQPQHF. CDR3 nucleotide sequence: TGTGCCAGCTCACCCGGACAGGGAAATCAGCCCCAGCATTTT.

The gene calls are TRBV29-1 and TRBJ2-1; tentative D call: TRBD2 (6 bases). CDR3 size: 14 residues. The V and J ends lost 3 bases and 5 bases respectively, with 14 bases between them. Germline-derived CDR1 and CDR2 are SQVTM and ANQGSEA. CDR3 coding DNA: TGCAGCGTTGAGGATTTGCGGGGCAACAATGAGCAGTTCTTC. It codes for CSVEDLRGNNEQFF.

The count of this clone is one. Other DNA sequences in this specimen translate into the identical CDR3. V usage is TRBV5-1 and J usage is TRBJ1-1; tentatively, D is TRBD1 (5 bases). The CDR3 has 13 residues. Trimming took off 1 base at V and 1 base at J, with 5 bases between the two ends. Germline V gives CDR1 SGHRS, CDR2 YFSETQ. This CDR3 is CASSLTGNTEAFF. As DNA, the CDR3 is TGCGCCAGCAGCTTGACAGGGAACACTGAAGCTTTCTTT.

V usage is TRBV30 and J usage is TRBJ1-2; D ambiguous. This CDR3 contains 14 residues. V lost 1 base to trimming and J lost 1 base, with 10 bases between them. CDR1 and CDR2 from the germline V gene are GTSNPN and SVGIG (reference sequence). In DNA, the CDR3 is TGTGCCTGGAGTGCGTTCGGGGTTAACTATGGCTACACCTTC. This sequence encodes CAWSAFGVNYGYTF.

The chain carries TRBV6-5 and TRBJ2-2; weak D call: TRBD2 (5 bases). Trimming removed 4 bases at V and 3 bases at J, with 9 bases between. The CDR3 length is 14 residues. CDR1 is MNHEY and CDR2 is SVGAGI in the germline V gene. CDR3 loop: CASSSGRDTGELFF. The CDR3 nucleotides are TGTGCCAGCAGTTCCGGGCGGGACACCGGGGAGCTGTTTTTT.

The CDR3 nucleotides are TGTGCCACCACCCCTGGGGGACACCTCTACGAGCAGTACTTC. It encodes CATTPGGHLYEQYF. V and J are TRBV6-6 and TRBJ2-7; possibly TRBD1 for D (6 bases). The CDR3 is made up of 14 amino acids. Germline CDR1 and CDR2: MNHNY and SVGAGI (reference sequence). V lost 10 bases and J 3 bases, leaving 19 bases between the germline ends.

This clone was seen just once. The V call is TRBV20-1, the J call TRBJ2-5, with D possibly matching TRBD1 (6 bases). The CDR3 has 11 residues. Trimming left V 5 bases short and J 4 bases short, with 8 bases between. The germline V gene encodes CDR1 DFQATT and CDR2 SNEGSKA (reference sequence). The CDR3 reads CSALRGETQYF. In DNA form, the CDR3 reads TGCAGTGCTCTCAGGGGAGAGACCCAGTACTTC.

The chain carries TRBV19 and TRBJ1-3; D not certain. CDR1 and CDR2 from the germline V gene are LNHDA and SQIVND (reference sequence). The length of the CDR3 is 13 residues. The V end was cut by 4 bases, the J end by 4 bases, with 8 bases between. The CDR3 DNA is TGTGCCAGTAGTACAAGACCAGGAAACACCATATATTTT. Translation gives CASSTRPGNTIYF. Supplemented by reference TRBV19 and TRBJ1-3, the full variable domain reads DGGITQSPKYLFRKEGQNVTLSCEQNLNHDAMYWYRQDPGQGLRLIYYSQIVNDFQKGDIAEGYSVSREKKESFPLTVTSAQKNPTAFYLCASSTRPGNTIYFGEGSWLTVV.

The chain employs TRBV11-2 and TRBJ1-3, with no clear D. There are 13 residues in the CDR3. Trimming shortened V by 3 bases and J by 8 bases, and 11 bases separated the two germline ends. Germline V gene data show CDR1 as SGHAT and CDR2 as FQNNGV. The CDR3 is CASSFGRSDTIYF. The CDR3 bases are TGTGCCAGCAGCTTCGGGCGCTCGGACACCATATATTTT.

The chain uses TRBV30 and TRBJ2-3; TRBD2 matches 7 bases. Trimming cost V 6 bases and J 0 bases; bases outside gene matches: 6. Germline V gives CDR1 GTSNPN, CDR2 SVGIG (reference sequence). This CDR3 is 14 amino acids long. The CDR3 nucleotides read TGTGCCTGCACGACTAGCTGGAGCACAGATACGCAGTATTTT. Translating it yields CACTTSWSTDTQYF.

The chain recombines TRBV5-1 with TRBJ2-5; maybe TRBD2 (5 bases). The CDR3 is 15 amino acids. Trimming left V 0 bases short and J 4 bases short, with 13 bases between. Germline CDR1 SGHRS, CDR2 YFSETQ. CDR3 sequence reads: CASSLALAFGETQYF. CDR3 bases: TGCGCCAGCAGCTTGGCGCTAGCCTTTGGAGAGACCCAGTACTTC.

This chain uses TRBV5-1 with TRBJ1-2; a possible D gene is TRBD1 (5 bases). This CDR3 spans 13 amino acids. The germline V and J ends were trimmed by 2 bases and 8 bases, with 13 bases remaining between them. Germline-derived CDR1 and CDR2 are SGHRS and YFSETQ. The CDR3, as DNA: TGCGCCAGCAGCTTAGGGACGGAGACGGGCTACACCTTC. As protein: CASSLGTETGYTF.

The chain recombines TRBV2 with TRBJ2-3; TRBD2 matches 14 bases. Trimming removed 4 bases from V and 6 bases from J; junction bases left unmatched: 15. This CDR3 has 19 amino acids. CDR1 is SNHLY, CDR2 FYNNEI, per germline. The chain's CDR3 is CASSVRLAGGPPLLDTQYF. CDR3 DNA: TGTGCCAGCAGTGTAAGACTAGCGGGAGGGCCCCCCCTCCTGGATACGCAGTATTTT.

The chain couples TRBV11-2 to TRBJ2-6, with D possibly TRBD2 on 6 matching bases. The CDR3 covers 15 residues. V lost 7 bases and J 12 bases, leaving 22 bases between the germline ends. CDR1 is SGHAT, CDR2 FQNNGV, per germline. CDR3 DNA sequence: TGTGCCAGCACTGGCGGGGTCCTCTCGCAGGGCGTCCTGACTTTC. Protein: CASTGGVLSQGVLTF.

V is TRBV20-1 and J is TRBJ2-5; no clear D gene. Germline loops: CDR1 DFQATT, CDR2 SNEGSKA (reference sequence). This CDR3 has 11 amino acids. The ends were cut back, 5 bases at V and 3 bases at J, with 7 bases in the middle. As DNA, the CDR3 is TGCAGTGCTCGTAAGGAAGAGACCCAGTACTTC. Translation gives CSARKEETQYF.

This sequence joins TRBV6-1 and TRBJ1-1; D ambiguous. With 7 bases removed from V and 4 bases from J, the gap between germline ends came to 13 bases. The CDR3 has 13 residues. The germline CDR1 and CDR2 sequences are MNHNS and SASEGT. The CDR3 nucleotides read TGTGCCAGCAACCAATTATGGAGCACTGAAGCTTTCTTT. It yields the protein CASNQLWSTEAFF.

This clone came up a few times. V is TRBV5-1 and J is TRBJ2-7; 10 bases agree with TRBD2. In germline, CDR1 is SGHRS, CDR2 YFSETQ. The CDR3 is 15 residues long. With V trimmed by 0 bases and J by 4 bases, 4 bases remained unmatched. Written as DNA, the CDR3 is TGCGCCAGCAGCTTGGTAGCGGGGGGTACTTACGAGCAGTACTTC. This sequence encodes CASSLVAGGTYEQYF.

The chain uses TRBV15 and TRBJ1-2; perhaps TRBD1 as D (6 bases). The V end was cut by 1 base, the J end by 7 bases, with 13 bases between. The CDR3 is 14 amino acids. In germline, CDR1 is LNHNV, CDR2 YYDKDF (reference sequence). CDR3 region: CATSRVRDTIGYTF. The DNA for the CDR3 is TGTGCCACCAGCAGAGTCCGGGACACCATTGGCTACACCTTC. Drawing the rest from reference TRBV15 and TRBJ1-2, the complete variable domain is DAMVIQNPRYQVTQFGKPVTLSCSQTLNHNVMYWYQQKSSQAPKLLFHYYDKDFNNEADTPDNFQSRRPNTSFCFLDIRSPGLGDTAMYLCATSRVRDTIGYTFGSGTRLTVV.

V and J are TRBV30 and TRBJ1-6; D possibly corresponds to TRBD1 (5 bases). The CDR3 contains 15 residues. The V end lost 2 bases, the J end lost 7 bases, and 15 bases lay between the germline ends. Germline values: CDR1 GTSNPN, CDR2 SVGIG (reference sequence). The CDR3 loop reads CAWSSGGTNNSPLHF. CDR3 in DNA: TGTGCCTGGAGTTCAGGCGGGACGAACAATTCACCCCTCCACTTT.

This sequence joins TRBV20-1 and TRBJ2-5; unclear D gene. CDR1 and CDR2 (germline): DFQATT, SNEGSKA (reference sequence). Trimming pared 3 bases from V and 5 bases from J, leaving 7 bases between. This CDR3 contains 11 residues. The CDR3 loop reads CSARTGETQYF. DNA for the CDR3: TGCAGTGCTAGGACTGGGGAGACCCAGTACTTC.

V gene TRBV5-1 combines with J gene TRBJ2-7; D may be TRBD2 (5 bases). Trimming shortened V by 0 bases and J by 2 bases, and 9 bases separated the two germline ends. Germline assignment: CDR1 SGHRS and CDR2 YFSETQ. This CDR3 contains 14 residues. The CDR3 sequence: CASSLGSGTYEQYF. The CDR3 coding sequence is TGCGCCAGCAGCTTGGGGTCGGGGACCTACGAGCAGTACTTC.

This chain connects TRBV7-9 to TRBJ2-1, with no clear D. The V end lost 2 bases, the J end lost 6 bases, and 8 bases lay between the germline ends. The CDR3 has 13 residues. Germline CDR1 reads SEHNR; CDR2 reads FQNEAQ (reference sequence). This CDR3 is CASSLLRSNEQFF. For the CDR3, the DNA is TGTGCCAGCAGCTTACTTAGAAGCAATGAGCAGTTCTTC.

This clone was observed a single time. The J gene is TRBJ2-1, the V gene TRBV19; no reliable D call. Germline V gives CDR1 LNHDA, CDR2 SQIVND (reference sequence). The CDR3 has 15 residues. V lost 1 base and J 3 bases, leaving 10 bases between the germline ends. The CDR3 nucleotides are TGTGCCAGTAGTATAGGTGGCAGTTTCTACAATGAGCAGTTCTTC. It is translated as CASSIGGSFYNEQFF.